The clone carrying this TCR beta chain appeared once. This sample stems from a study of OX40 agonist ivuxolimab in advanced cancers. For the study at large: The patients got ivuxolimab, which is an agonistic anti-OX40 (CD134) antibody. Participants averaged roughly 57 years of age (range about 23 to 80) and were under 90% male.

Trimming removed 7 bases at V and 3 bases at J, with 12 bases between. There are 13 residues in the CDR3. Germline V CDR1 and CDR2: MDHEN, SYDVKM. This table comes from immunoSEQ multiplex PCR, and its TCRdb copy is limited to in-frame clones, with some not included. Counted here are 78,000 or so clones, 92% occurring once; the ten biggest clones make up approximately 9.3%. This receptor was obtained from an adult with an advanced solid tumor such as melanoma, head and neck, liver or kidney cancer. This rearrangement joins TRBV28 to TRBJ1-1; a weak D match, TRBD1 (5 bases). Sample: CD4+ or CD8+ T cells sorted from blood, taken in a trial of the OX40 agonist ivuxolimab. The chain's CDR3 is CASNTGGYTEAFF. Written as DNA, the CDR3 is TGTGCCAGCAACACGGGGGGGTACACTGAAGCTTTCTTT.